The present entry profiles one TCR beta chain with its context. Its antigen is unknown. These data come from a study of beta chain features in type 1 diabetes. CD4+ cells of the naive, central memory, regulatory and stem cell-like memory types were sorted via CD45RO/CCR7/CD25/CD127/CD95/CD27. Sorted populations all had greater than 98% purity. Study-level points and caveats: The question left open here concerned HLA type influencing TCRB rearrangement. Junctions at VDJ sites from type 1 diabetes patients had fewer insertions and more deletions.

The study reverse transcribed the entire isolated RNA, so it sequenced expressed TCRB transcripts. Assay used: immunoSEQ multiplex PCR; TCRdb lists only in-frame clones, some missing. This repertoire shows around 350,000 clones, about 12% found once; its top ten account for about 0.017%. The sequencing sample was made of naive CD4+ T cells from blood. The TCR originated in a man younger than 35 in good health.

This CDR3 reads CASSESNRAFWLFF. CDR3 sequence (DNA): TGTGCCAGCAGTGAATCTAACAGGGCATTTTGGCTGTTTTTT. The chain combines TRBV6-1 with TRBJ1-4, with TRBD1 as a possible D gene (6 bases). V shed 2 bases and J shed 14 bases, with 18 bases lying between them. CDR1 MNHNS and CDR2 SASEGT come from the germline V gene. The CDR3 totals 14 residues.